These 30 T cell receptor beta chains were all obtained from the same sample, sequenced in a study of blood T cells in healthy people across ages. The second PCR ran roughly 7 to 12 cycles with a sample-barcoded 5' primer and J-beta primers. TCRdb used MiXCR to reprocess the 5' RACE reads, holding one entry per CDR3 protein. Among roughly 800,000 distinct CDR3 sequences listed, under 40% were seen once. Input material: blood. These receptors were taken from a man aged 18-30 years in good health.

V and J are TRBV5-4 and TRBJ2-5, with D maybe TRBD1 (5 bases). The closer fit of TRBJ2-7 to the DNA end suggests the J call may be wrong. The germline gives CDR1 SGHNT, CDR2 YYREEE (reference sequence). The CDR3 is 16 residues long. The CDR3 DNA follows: TGTGCCAGCAGCTTGGGAAGGGGTCAGGGCCCCCACGAGCAGTACTTC. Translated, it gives CASSLGRGQGPHEQYF.

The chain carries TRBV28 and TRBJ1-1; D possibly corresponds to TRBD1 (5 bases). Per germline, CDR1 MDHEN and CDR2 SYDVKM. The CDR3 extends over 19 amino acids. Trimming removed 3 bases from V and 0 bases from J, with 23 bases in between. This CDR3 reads CASSLIRTGWGFLNTEAFF. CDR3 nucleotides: TGTGCCAGCAGTTTGATCAGAACAGGATGGGGTTTTCTGAACACTGAAGCTTTCTTT.

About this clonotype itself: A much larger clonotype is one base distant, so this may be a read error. The CDR3 is CASSQVGETQFF. In DNA, the CDR3 is TGTGCCAGCAGCCAAGTCGGGGAGACCCAGTTCTTC. J is TRBJ2-1 and V is TRBV3-1; TRBD2 is a possible D gene (5 bases). Germline V gene sequence: CDR1 LGHDT, CDR2 YNNKEL (reference sequence). There are 12 residues in the CDR3. V was clipped by 1 base and J by 13 bases, with 11 bases between them.

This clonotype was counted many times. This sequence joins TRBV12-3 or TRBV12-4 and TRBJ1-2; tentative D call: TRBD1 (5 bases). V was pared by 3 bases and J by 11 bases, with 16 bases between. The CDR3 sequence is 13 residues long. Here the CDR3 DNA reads TGTGCCAGCAGTTTTAACCGCGGCGAGGGGTACACCTTC. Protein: CASSFNRGEGYTF.

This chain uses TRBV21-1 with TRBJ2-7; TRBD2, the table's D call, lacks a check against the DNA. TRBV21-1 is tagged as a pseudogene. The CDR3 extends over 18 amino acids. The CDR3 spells CASSKGVTSGGSPYEQYF. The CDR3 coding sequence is TGTGCCAGCAGCAAAGGAGTGACTAGCGGGGGAAGCCCCTACGAGCAGTACTTC.

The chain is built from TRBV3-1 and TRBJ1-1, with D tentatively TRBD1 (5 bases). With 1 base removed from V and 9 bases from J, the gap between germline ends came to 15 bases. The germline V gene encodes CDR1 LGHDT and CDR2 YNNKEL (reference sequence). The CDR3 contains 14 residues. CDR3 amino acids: CASSQVPGREKAFF. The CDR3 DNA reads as TGTGCCAGCAGCCAAGTCCCGGGACGGGAAAAAGCTTTCTTT.

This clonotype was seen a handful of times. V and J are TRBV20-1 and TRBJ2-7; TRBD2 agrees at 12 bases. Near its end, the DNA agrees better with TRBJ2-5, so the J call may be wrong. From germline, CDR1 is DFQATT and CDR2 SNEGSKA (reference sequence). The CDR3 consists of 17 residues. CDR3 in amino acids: CSARTSGGLHAPETQYF. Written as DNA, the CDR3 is TGCAGTGCTAGGACTAGCGGGGGCCTTCACGCCCCGGAGACCCAGTACTTC.

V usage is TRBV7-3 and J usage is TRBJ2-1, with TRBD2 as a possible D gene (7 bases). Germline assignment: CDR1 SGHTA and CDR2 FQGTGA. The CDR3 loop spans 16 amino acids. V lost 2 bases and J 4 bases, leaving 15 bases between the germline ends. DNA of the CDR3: TGTGCCAGCAGCTTAGGGGTCGGGGGGCGTTACAATGAGCAGTTCTTC. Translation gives CASSLGVGGRYNEQFF.

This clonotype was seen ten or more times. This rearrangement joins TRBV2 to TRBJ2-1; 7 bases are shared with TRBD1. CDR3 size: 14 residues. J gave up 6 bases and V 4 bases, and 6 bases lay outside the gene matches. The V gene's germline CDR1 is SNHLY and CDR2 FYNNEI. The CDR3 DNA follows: TGTGCCAGCAGTGCGGACAGGCACCTCAATGAGCAGTTCTTC. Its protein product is CASSADRHLNEQFF.

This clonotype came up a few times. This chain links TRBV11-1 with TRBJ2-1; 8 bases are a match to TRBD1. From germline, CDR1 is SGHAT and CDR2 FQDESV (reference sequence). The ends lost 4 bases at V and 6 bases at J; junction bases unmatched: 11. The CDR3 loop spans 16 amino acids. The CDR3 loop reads CASSSYPDRDPNEQFF. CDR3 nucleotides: TGTGCCAGCAGCTCCTATCCGGACAGGGATCCCAATGAGCAGTTCTTC. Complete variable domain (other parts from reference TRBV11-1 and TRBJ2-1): EAEVAQSPRYKITEKSQAVAFWCDPISGHATLYWYRQILGQGPELLVQFQDESVVDDSQLPKDRFSAERLKGVDSTLKIQPAELGDSAMYLCASSSYPDRDPNEQFFGPGTRLTVL.

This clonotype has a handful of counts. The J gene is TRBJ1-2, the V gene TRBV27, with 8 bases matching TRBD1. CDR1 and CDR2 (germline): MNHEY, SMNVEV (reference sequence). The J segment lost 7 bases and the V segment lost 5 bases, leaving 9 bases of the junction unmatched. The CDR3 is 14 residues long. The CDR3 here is CASSPMTGVGGYTF. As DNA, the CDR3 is TGTGCCAGCAGTCCAATGACAGGGGTTGGTGGCTACACCTTC.

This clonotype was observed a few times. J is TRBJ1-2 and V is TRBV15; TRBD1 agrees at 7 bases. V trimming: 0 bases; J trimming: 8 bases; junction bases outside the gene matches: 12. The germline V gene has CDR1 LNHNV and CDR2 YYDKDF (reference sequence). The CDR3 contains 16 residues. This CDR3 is CATSRDLVDRQDGYTF. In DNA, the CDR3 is TGTGCCACCAGCAGAGATTTGGTGGACAGGCAAGACGGCTACACCTTC. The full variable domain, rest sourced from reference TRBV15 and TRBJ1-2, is DAMVIQNPRYQVTQFGKPVTLSCSQTLNHNVMYWYQQKSSQAPKLLFHYYDKDFNNEADTPDNFQSRRPNTSFCFLDIRSPGLGDTAMYLCATSRDLVDRQDGYTFGSGTRLTVV.

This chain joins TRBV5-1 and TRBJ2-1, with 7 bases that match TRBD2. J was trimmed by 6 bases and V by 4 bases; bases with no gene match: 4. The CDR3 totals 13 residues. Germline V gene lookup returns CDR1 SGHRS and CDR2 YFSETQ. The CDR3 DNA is TGCGCCAGCAGCCCGGGGGGAATCAATGAGCAGTTCTTC. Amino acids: CASSPGGINEQFF.

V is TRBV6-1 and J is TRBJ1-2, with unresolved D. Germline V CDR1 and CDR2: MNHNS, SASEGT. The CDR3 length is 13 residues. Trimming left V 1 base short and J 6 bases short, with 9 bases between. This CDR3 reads CASSEGNNHGYTF. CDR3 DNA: TGTGCCAGCAGTGAAGGAAATAATCATGGCTACACCTTC.

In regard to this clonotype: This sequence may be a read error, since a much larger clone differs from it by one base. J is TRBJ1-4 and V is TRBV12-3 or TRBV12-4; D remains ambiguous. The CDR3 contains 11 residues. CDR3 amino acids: CAGSFDEKLFF. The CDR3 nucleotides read TGTGCCGGCAGTTTCGATGAAAAACTGTTTTTT.

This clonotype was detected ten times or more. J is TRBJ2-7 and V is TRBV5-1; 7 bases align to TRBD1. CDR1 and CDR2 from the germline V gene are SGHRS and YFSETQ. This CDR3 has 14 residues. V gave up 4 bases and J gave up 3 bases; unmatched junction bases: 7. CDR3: CASSIDRDLYEQYF. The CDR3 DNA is TGCGCCAGCAGCATCGACAGGGACCTCTACGAGCAGTACTTC.

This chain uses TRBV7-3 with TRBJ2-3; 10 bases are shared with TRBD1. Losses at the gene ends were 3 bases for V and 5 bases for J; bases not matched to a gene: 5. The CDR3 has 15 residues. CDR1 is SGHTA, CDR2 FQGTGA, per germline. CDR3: CASSFSRDRGDTQYF. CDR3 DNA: TGTGCCAGCAGCTTTTCCCGGGACAGGGGAGATACGCAGTATTTT.

CDR3 sequence: CAISGGGVNTEAFF. The CDR3 nucleotides read TGTGCCATCAGTGGGGGAGGAGTGAACACTGAAGCTTTCTTT. This chain connects TRBV10-3 to TRBJ1-1; D uncertain. The CDR3 is 14 residues long. Trimming removed 4 bases at V and 0 bases at J, with 9 bases between. In germline, CDR1 is ENHRY, CDR2 SYGVKD.

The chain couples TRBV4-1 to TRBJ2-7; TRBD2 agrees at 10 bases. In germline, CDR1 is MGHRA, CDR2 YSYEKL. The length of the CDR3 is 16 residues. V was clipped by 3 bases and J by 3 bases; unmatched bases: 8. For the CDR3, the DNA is TGCGCCAGCAGCCAGGGTCCTAGCGGGAGTTTCTACGAGCAGTACTTC. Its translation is CASSQGPSGSFYEQYF.

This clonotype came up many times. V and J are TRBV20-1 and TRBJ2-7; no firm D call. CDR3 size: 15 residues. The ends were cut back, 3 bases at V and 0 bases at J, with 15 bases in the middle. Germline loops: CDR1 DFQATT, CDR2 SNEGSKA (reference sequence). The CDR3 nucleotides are TGCAGTGCTAGTGGTGGAAGTAAGAGCTCCTACGAGCAGTACTTC. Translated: CSASGGSKSSYEQYF.

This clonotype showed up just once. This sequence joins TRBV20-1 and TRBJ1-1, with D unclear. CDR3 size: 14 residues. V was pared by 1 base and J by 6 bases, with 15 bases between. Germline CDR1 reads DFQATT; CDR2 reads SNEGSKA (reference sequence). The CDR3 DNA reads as TGCAGTGCTAGAGGTACCGACCCACGGGCTGAAGCTTTCTTT. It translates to CSARGTDPRAEAFF.

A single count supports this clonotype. CDR3 loop: CASSGWGSSSYNEQFF. The DNA for the CDR3 is TGTGCCAGCAGTGGGTGGGGATCGAGCTCCTACAATGAGCAGTTCTTC. V and J are TRBV25-1 and TRBJ2-1; D remains unclear. Per the germline V gene, CDR1 is MGHDK and CDR2 is SYGVNS. CDR3 length: 16 residues. Deletions cut 4 bases from V and 0 bases from J, with 13 bases between.

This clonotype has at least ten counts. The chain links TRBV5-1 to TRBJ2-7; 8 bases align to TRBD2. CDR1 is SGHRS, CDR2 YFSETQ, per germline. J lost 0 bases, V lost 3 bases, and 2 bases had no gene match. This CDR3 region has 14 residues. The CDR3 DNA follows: TGCGCCAGCAGCTCTACTAGCGGCTCCTACGAGCAGTACTTC. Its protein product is CASSSTSGSYEQYF. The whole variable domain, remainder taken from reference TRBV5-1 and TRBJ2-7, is KAGVTQTPRYLIKTRGQQVTLSCSPISGHRSVSWYQQTPGQGLQFLFEYFSETQRNKGNFPGRFSGRQFSNSRSEMNVSTLELGDSALYLCASSSTSGSYEQYFGPGTRLTVT.

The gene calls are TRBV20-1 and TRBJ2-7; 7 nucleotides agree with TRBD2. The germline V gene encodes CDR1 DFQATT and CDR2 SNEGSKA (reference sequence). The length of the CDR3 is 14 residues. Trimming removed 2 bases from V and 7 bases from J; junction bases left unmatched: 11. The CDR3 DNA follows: TGCAGTGCTAGACCTCGGGGGGAGTACAATGAGCAGTACTTC. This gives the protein CSARPRGEYNEQYF.

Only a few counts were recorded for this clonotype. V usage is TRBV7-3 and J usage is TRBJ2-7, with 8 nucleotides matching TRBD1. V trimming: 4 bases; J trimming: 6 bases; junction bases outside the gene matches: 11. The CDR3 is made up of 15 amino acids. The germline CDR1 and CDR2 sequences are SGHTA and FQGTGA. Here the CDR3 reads CASSSRPGTGFEQYF. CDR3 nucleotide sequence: TGTGCCAGCAGCTCTAGACCTGGGACAGGTTTCGAGCAGTACTTC.

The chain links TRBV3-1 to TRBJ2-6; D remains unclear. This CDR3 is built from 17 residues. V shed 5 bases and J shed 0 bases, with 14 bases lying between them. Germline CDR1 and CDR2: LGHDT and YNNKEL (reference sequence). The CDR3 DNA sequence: TGTGCCAGCAGCGACCCGACACAATACTCTGGGGCCAACGTCCTGACTTTC. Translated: CASSDPTQYSGANVLTF.

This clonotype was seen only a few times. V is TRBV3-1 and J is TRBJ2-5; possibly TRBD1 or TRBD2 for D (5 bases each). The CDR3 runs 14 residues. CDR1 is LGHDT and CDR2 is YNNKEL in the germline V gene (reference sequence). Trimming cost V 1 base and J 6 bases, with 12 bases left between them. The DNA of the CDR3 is TGTGCCAGCAGCCAAGGCTTACGGGGACAGACCCAGTACTTC. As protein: CASSQGLRGQTQYF.

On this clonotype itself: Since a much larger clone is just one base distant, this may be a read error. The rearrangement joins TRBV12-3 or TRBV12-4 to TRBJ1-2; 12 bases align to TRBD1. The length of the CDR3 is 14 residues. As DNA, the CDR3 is TGTGCCGGCAGCCCCGGGACAGGGGGCTTTGGCTACACCTTC. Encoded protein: CAGSPGTGGFGYTF.

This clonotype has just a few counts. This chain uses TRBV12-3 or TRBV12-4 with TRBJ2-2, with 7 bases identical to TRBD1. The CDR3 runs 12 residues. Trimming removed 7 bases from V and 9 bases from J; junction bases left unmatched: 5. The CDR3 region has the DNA TGTGCCAGCACCCTGACAGGGAGGGAGCTGTTTTTT. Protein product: CASTLTGRELFF.

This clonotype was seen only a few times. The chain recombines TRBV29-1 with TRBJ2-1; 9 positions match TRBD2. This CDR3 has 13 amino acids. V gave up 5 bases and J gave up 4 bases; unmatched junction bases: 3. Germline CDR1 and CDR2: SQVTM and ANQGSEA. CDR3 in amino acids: CSVRGGVYNEQFF. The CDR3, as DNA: TGCAGCGTTCGCGGGGGGGTTTACAATGAGCAGTTCTTC.